The present T cell receptor beta chain was sequenced within a study of technical replicates of blood from a handful of donors. Here immunoSEQ multiplex PCR was the method, and the copy in TCRdb shows in-frame clones only, minus some. Counted here are about 100,000 clones, approximately 95% occurring once; the ten biggest clones make up approximately 0.36%. The V and J ends lost 6 bases and 2 bases respectively, with 10 bases between them. The germline V gene encodes CDR1 SQVTM and CDR2 ANQGSEA. This CDR3 spans 12 amino acids. Source material: T cells isolated from PBMCs. The V call is TRBV29-1, the J call TRBJ1-1; D unclear. The sequence came from a human donor in good health. The CDR3 spells CSVWSGNTEAFF. The DNA of the CDR3 is TGCAGCGTCTGGTCGGGTAACACTGAAGCTTTCTTT.